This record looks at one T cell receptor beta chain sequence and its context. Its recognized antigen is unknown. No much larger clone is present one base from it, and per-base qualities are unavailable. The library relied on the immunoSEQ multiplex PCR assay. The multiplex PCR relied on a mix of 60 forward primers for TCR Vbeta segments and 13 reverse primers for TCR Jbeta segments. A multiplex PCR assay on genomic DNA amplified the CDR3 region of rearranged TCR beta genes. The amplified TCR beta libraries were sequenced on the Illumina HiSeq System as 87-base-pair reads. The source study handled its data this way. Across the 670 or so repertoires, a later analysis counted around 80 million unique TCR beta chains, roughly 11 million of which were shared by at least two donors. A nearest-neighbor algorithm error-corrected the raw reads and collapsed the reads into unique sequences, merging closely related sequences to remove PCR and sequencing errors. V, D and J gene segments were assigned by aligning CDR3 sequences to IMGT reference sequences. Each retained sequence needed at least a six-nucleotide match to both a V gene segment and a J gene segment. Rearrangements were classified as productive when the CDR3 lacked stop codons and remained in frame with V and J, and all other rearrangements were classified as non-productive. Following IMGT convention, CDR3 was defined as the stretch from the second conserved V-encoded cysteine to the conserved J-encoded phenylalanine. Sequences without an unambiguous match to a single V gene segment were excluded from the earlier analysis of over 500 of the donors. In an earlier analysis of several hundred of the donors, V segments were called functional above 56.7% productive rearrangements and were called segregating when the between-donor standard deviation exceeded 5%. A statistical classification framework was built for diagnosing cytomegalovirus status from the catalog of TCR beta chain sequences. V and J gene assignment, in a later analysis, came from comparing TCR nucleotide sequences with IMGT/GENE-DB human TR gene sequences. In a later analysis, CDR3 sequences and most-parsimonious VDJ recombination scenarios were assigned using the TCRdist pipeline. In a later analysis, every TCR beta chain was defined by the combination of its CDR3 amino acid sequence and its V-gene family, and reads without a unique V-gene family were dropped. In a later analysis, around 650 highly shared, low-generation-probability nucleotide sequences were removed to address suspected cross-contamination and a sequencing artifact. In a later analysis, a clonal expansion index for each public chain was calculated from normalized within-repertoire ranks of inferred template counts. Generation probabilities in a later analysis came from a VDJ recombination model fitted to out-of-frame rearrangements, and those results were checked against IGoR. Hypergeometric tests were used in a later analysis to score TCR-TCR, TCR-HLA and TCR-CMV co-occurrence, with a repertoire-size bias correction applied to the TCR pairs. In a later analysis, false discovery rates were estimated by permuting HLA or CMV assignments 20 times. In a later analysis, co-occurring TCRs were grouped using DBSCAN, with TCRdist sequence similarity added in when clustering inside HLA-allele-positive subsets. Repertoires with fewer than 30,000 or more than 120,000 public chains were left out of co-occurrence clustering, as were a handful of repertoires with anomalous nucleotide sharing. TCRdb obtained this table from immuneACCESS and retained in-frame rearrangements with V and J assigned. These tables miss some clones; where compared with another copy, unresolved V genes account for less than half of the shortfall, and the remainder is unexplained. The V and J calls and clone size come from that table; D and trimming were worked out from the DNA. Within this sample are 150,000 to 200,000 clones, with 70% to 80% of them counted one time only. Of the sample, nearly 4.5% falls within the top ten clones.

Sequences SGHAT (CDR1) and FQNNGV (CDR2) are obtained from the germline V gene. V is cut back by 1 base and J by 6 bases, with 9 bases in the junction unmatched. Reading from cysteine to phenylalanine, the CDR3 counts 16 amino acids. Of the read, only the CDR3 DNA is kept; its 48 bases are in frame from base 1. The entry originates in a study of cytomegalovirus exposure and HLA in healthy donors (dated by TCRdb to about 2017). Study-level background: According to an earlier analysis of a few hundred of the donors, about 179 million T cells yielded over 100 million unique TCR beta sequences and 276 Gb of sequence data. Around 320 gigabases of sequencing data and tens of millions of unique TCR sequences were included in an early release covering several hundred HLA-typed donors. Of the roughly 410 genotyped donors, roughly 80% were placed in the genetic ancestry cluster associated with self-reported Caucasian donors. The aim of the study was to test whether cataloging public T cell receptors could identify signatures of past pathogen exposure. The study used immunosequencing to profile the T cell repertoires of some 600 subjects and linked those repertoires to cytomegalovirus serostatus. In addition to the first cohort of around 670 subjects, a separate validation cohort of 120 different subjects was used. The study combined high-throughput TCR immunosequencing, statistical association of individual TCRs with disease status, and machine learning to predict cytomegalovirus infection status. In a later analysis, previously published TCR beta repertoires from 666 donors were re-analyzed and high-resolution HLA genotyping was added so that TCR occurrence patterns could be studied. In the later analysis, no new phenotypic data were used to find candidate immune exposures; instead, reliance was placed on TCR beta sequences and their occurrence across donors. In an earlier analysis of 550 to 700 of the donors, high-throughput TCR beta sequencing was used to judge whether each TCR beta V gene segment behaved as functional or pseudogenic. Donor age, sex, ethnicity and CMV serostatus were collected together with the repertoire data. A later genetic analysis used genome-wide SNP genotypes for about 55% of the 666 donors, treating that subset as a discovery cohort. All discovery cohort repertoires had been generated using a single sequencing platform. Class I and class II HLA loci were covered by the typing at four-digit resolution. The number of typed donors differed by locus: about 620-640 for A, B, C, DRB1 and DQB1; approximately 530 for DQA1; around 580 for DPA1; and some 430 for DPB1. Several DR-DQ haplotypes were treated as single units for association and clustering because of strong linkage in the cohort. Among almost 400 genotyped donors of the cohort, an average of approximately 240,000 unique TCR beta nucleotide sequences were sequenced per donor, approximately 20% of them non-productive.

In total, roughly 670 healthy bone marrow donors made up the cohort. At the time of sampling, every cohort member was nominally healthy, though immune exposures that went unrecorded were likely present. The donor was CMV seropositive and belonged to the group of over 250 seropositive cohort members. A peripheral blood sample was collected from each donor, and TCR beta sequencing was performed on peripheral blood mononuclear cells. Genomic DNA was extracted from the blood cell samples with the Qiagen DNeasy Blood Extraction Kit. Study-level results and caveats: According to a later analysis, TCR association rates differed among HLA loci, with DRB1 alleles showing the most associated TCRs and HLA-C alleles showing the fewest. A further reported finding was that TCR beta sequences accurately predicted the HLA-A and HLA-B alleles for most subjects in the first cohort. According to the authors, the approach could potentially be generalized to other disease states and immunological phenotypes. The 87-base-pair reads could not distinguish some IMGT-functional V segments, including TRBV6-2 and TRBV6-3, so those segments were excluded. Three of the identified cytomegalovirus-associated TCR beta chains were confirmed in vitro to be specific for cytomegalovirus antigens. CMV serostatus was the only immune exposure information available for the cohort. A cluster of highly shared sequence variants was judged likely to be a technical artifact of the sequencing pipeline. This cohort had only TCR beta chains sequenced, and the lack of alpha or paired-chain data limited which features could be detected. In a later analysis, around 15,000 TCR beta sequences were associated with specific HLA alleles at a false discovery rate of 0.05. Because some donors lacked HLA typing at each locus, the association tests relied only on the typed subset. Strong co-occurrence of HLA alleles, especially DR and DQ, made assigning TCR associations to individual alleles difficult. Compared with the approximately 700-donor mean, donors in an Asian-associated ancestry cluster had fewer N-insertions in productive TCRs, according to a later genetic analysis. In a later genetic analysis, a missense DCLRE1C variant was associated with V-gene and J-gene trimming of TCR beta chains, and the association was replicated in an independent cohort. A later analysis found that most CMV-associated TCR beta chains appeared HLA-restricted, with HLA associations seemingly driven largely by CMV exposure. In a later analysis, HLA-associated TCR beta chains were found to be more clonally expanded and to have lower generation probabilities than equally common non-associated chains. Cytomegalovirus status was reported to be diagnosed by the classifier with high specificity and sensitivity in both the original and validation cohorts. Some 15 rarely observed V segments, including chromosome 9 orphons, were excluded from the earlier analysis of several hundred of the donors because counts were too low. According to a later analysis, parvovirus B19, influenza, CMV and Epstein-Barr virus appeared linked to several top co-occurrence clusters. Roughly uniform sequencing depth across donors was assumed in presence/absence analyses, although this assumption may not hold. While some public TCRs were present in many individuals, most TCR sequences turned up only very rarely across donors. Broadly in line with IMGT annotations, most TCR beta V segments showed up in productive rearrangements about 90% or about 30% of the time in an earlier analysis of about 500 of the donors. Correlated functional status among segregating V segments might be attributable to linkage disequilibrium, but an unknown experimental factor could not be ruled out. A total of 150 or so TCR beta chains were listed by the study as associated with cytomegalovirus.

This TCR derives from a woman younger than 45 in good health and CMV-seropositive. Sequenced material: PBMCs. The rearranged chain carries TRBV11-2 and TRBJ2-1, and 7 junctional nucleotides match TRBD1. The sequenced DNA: TGTGCCAGCAGCTTAGGGCCCCGGACAGGCCGCAATGAGCAGTTCTTC. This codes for CASSLGPRTGRNEQFF. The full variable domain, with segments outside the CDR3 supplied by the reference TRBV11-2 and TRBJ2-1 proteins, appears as EAGVAQSPRYKIIEKRQSVAFWCNPISGHATLYWYQQILGQGPKLLIQFQNNGVVDDSQLPKDRFSAERLKGVDSTLKIQPAKLEDSAVYLCASSLGPRTGRNEQFFGPGTRLTVL.